Listed below are T cell receptor beta chains from one sample, sequenced in a study of cytomegalovirus exposure and HLA in healthy donors. TCRdb's copy holds only in-frame clones and misses some; the assay was immunoSEQ multiplex PCR. Here the sample spans 150,000 or so clones, about three quarters being singletons. The sequenced material came from PBMCs. The receptors originated from a girl aged 10 to 17 in good health and CMV-seronegative. Each CDR3 is given with its conserved first and last residue. Each record gives: J gene, D gene, clone size, V gene, CDR3 protein, CDR3 DNA. A D gene is named only where the DNA matches it firmly. Size is stated for part of the rows, as once, few or many counts, or as a class when the clone is expanded.

TRBJ1-5 . . TRBV27 CASSSDTQPQHF TGTGCCAGCAGTTCCGACACGCAGCCCCAGCATTTT
TRBJ1-1 TRBD1 . TRBV6-1 CASSEGDRGRRAFF TGTGCCAGCAGTGAAGGTGACAGGGGGCGCAGAGCTTTCTTT
TRBJ1-1 . . TRBV21-1 CASSKLGGDTEAFF TGTGCCAGCAGCAAATTGGGGGGAGACACTGAAGCTTTCTTT
TRBJ2-3 TRBD2 . TRBV19 CASSIRPNMAGEGGTQYF TGTGCCAGTAGTATCAGACCTAACATGGCGGGGGAAGGAGGGACGCAGTATTTT
TRBJ2-3 TRBD2 . TRBV11-2 CASSPGGGSGGDTQYF TGTGCCAGCAGCCCCGGTGGTGGGAGCGGGGGAGATACGCAGTATTTT
TRBJ2-1 TRBD1 . TRBV6-5 CASSYSGTGQFF TGTGCCAGCAGTTATTCCGGGACAGGGCAGTTCTTC
TRBJ2-1 TRBD2 . TRBV5-4 CASSFGLAGGEQFF TGTGCCAGCAGCTTTGGGCTAGCGGGGGGGGAGCAGTTCTTC
TRBJ2-1 . . TRBV12-5 CASGLFSSGGRYEQFF TGTGCTAGTGGTTTGTTTTCTTCGGGGGGCAGGTATGAGCAGTTCTTC
TRBJ2-2 . . TRBV7-3 CASSSRGSDSGELFF TGTGCCAGCAGCTCCCGTGGATCGGACTCTGGGGAGCTGTTTTTT
TRBJ1-2 . . TRBV20-1 CSAHLGDGYTF TGCAGTGCCCACCTAGGGGATGGCTACACCTTC
TRBJ1-4 . few TRBV6-1 CASSEAGGTFEKLFF TGTGCCAGCAGTGAAGCGGGGGGGACTTTTGAAAAACTGTTTTTT
TRBJ1-2 . . TRBV11-2 CASSLDLNRNYGYTF TGTGCCAGCAGCTTAGATCTTAACAGAAACTATGGCTACACCTTC
TRBJ1-2 TRBD1 . TRBV5-4 CASSLPLPGGFGYTF TGTGCCAGCAGCCTCCCTCTTCCAGGGGGCTTTGGCTACACCTTC
TRBJ1-6 . . TRBV5-6 CASSGDGSSPLHF TGTGCCAGCAGCGGCGACGGGTCTTCACCCCTCCACTTT
TRBJ2-5 . . TRBV6-1 CASSAGGETQYF TGTGCCAGCAGTGCTGGGGGGGAGACCCAGTACTTC
TRBJ1-1 . . TRBV19 CASRSGKNTEAFF TGTGCCAGTAGATCAGGGAAGAACACTGAAGCTTTCTTT
TRBJ2-1 TRBD2 . TRBV5-1 CASRGSGGPHNEQFF TGCGCCAGCAGGGGTTCGGGGGGGCCACACAATGAGCAGTTCTTC
TRBJ2-1 . once TRBV12-5 CASGPRRSYNEQFF TGTGCTAGTGGCCCACGCAGATCCTACAATGAGCAGTTCTTC
TRBJ2-5 TRBD1 . TRBV6-5 CASSYSTGGQETQYF TGTGCCAGCAGTTATTCGACAGGGGGACAAGAGACCCAGTACTTC
TRBJ2-3 . . TRBV7-3 CASSPQGFASTDTQYF TGTGCCAGCAGCCCTCAGGGATTCGCTAGCACAGATACGCAGTATTTT
TRBJ2-7 TRBD2 . TRBV27 CASSFASGGSYEQYF TGTGCCAGCAGTTTCGCTAGCGGGGGCTCCTACGAGCAGTACTTC
TRBJ1-3 . . TRBV7-8 CASSLVQGSGNTIYF TGTGCCAGCAGCTTAGTCCAGGGATCGGGAAACACCATATATTTT
TRBJ2-3 . few TRBV7-9 CASSLGPRGTDTQYF TGTGCCAGCAGCTTGGGCCCCCGGGGTACAGATACGCAGTATTTT
TRBJ1-2 . . TRBV25-1 CASSDGYGYTF TGTGCCAGCAGTGACGGCTATGGCTACACCTTC
TRBJ2-7 TRBD1 few TRBV29-1 CSVEFSASGQGSYEQYF TGCAGCGTTGAATTCTCGGCGTCGGGACAGGGGTCCTACGAGCAGTACTTC
TRBJ2-7 . . TRBV5-4 CASSLSQGNYEQSF TGTGCCAGCAGCTTATCACAGGGAAACTACGAGCAGTCCTTC
TRBJ1-6 . . TRBV2 CASSTRVYNSPLHF TGTGCCAGCAGCACACGGGTCTATAATTCACCCCTCCACTTT
TRBJ1-6 TRBD1 . TRBV18 CASSHGTGDSPLHF TGTGCCAGCTCACACGGGACAGGGGATTCACCCCTCCACTTT
TRBJ2-3 . . TRBV5-1 CASSLDGLGTDTQYF TGCGCCAGCAGCTTGGATGGCTTGGGCACAGATACGCAGTATTTT
TRBJ2-5 . few TRBV29-1 CSVVQVKAAETQYF TGCAGCGTTGTACAGGTAAAGGCGGCGGAGACCCAGTACTTC
TRBJ1-1 . . TRBV7-3 CASSFGQFREAFF TGTGCCAGCAGCTTCGGACAGTTCCGTGAAGCTTTCTTT
TRBJ1-5 . . TRBV9 CASSVGQSNQPQHF TGTGCCAGCAGCGTAGGACAGTCAAATCAGCCCCAGCATTTT
TRBJ1-1 TRBD1 . TRBV18 CASSRQRQGADTEAFF TGTGCCAGCTCACGCCAAAGGCAGGGGGCTGACACTGAAGCTTTCTTT
TRBJ1-1 . once TRBV5-5 CASSLAGNTEAFF TGTGCCAGCAGCTTGGCAGGGAACACTGAAGCTTTCTTT
TRBJ1-1 . . TRBV2 CASSESGWTEAFF TGTGCCAGCAGTGAATCAGGATGGACTGAAGCTTTCTTT
TRBJ1-1 TRBD1 few TRBV5-1 CASSLDRARTEAFF TGCGCCAGCAGCTTAGACAGGGCGAGGACTGAAGCTTTCTTT
TRBJ1-5 TRBD1 . TRBV7-9 CASSPTGQALGAQHF TGTGCCAGCAGCCCAACCGGACAGGCCCTCGGGGCCCAGCATTTT
TRBJ1-1 . . TRBV6-1 CASSERWRTEAFF TGTGCCAGCAGTGAGCGGTGGAGAACTGAAGCTTTCTTT
TRBJ1-2 TRBD1 . TRBV30 CAWAGTAFVRGYTF TGTGCCTGGGCCGGGACAGCCTTCGTGCGGGGCTACACCTTC
TRBJ2-5 . . TRBV18 CASSPPNDRQETQYF TGTGCCAGCTCACCCCCGAACGACAGACAAGAGACCCAGTACTTC
TRBJ1-1 . . TRBV10-3 CAISFHPGHTEAFF TGTGCCATCAGTTTCCACCCAGGGCACACTGAAGCTTTCTTT
TRBJ1-1 . . TRBV20-1 CSARTGTEAFF TGCAGTGCTAGAACAGGCACTGAAGCTTTCTTT
TRBJ1-1 . . TRBV27 CASSAHLKGGRVNTEAFF TGTGCCAGCAGTGCCCACCTTAAAGGAGGGCGGGTGAACACTGAAGCTTTCTTT
TRBJ1-3 . . TRBV7-9 CASSSRTFSSGNTIYF TGTGCCAGCAGCTCCAGGACATTTAGCTCTGGAAACACCATATATTTT
TRBJ2-7 TRBD1 . TRBV7-9 CAGSTRQGSSYEQYF TGTGCCGGCAGCACCCGACAGGGGTCATCCTACGAGCAGTACTTC